These 32 T cell receptor beta chains share one sample of origin, sequenced in a study of beta chain features in type 1 diabetes. Antigen specificity for these receptors is unknown. Notes on the study in general: Researchers report that Type 1 diabetes patients had moderately but significantly shorter TCRB CDR3s across all four CD4+ subsets.

As every portion of the isolated RNA was reverse transcribed, the sequencing read expressed TCRB transcripts. Clones were read by immunoSEQ multiplex PCR, and TCRdb kept only the in-frame ones, dropping some. The sample yields approximately 730,000 clones, over 10% seen once. Source material: naive CD4+ T cells from blood. Source of these receptors: a man aged 18 to 35 with type 1 diabetes.

The chain employs TRBV7-8 and TRBJ2-1; TRBD1 aligns across 7 bases. The germline CDR1 and CDR2 sequences are SGHVS and FQNEAQ. With 5 bases clipped from V and 6 bases from J, the junction kept 4 bases outside the gene matches. The CDR3 covers 13 residues. The CDR3 nucleotides are TGTGCCAGCAGCCGGGACAGTTCCAATGAGCAGTTCTTC. Its translation: CASSRDSSNEQFF.

The genes are TRBV9 and TRBJ1-6, with D possibly matching TRBD1 (5 bases). The V gene's germline CDR1 is SGDLS and CDR2 YYNGEE. Between the trimmed V and J ends, which lost 3 bases and 6 bases, there was a span of 13 bases. The CDR3 is 15 residues long. The DNA for the CDR3 is TGTGCCAGCAGCGGGGGGATAGGTGGTAATTCACCCCTCCACTTT. This gives the protein CASSGGIGGNSPLHF.

In this sample, this clone turned up a few times. The J gene is TRBJ2-7, the V gene TRBV6-5; D gene uncertain. The length of the CDR3 is 14 residues. From germline, CDR1 is MNHEY and CDR2 SVGAGI. V lost 5 bases, J lost 2 bases, and 13 bases lay in between. The CDR3 bases are TGTGCCAGCAGTCCCGGCTACGCTACCTACGAGCAGTACTTC. This sequence encodes CASSPGYATYEQYF.

This clone has more than one count but fewer than ten. J is TRBJ1-6 and V is TRBV20-1; no clear D gene. The V and J ends lost 6 bases and 8 bases respectively, with 2 bases between them. The CDR3 loop spans 9 amino acids. Germline V gene lookup returns CDR1 DFQATT and CDR2 SNEGSKA (reference sequence). CDR3 nucleotides: TGCAGTGCCGATTCACCCCTCCACTTT. It encodes CSADSPLHF.

Written as DNA, the CDR3 is TGTGCCAGCAGGAGGGACTCCCCTGGGAACACTGAAGCTTTCTTT. Its translation is CASRRDSPGNTEAFF. The rearrangement joins TRBV6-1 to TRBJ1-1; tentative D call: TRBD1 (5 bases). CDR1 is MNHNS, CDR2 SASEGT, per germline. The CDR3 sequence is 15 residues long. The V end was cut by 6 bases, the J end by 1 base, with 15 bases between.

V gene TRBV5-1 combines with J gene TRBJ2-7; D may correspond to TRBD1 or TRBD2 (5 bases each). V was pared by 5 bases and J by 2 bases, with 17 bases between. The germline V gene has CDR1 SGHRS and CDR2 YFSETQ. This CDR3 is 15 amino acids long. CDR3 residues: CASRILSGTAYEQYF. The CDR3, as DNA: TGCGCCAGCAGGATCCTCTCGGGGACGGCCTACGAGCAGTACTTC.

This clone was seen more than once but under ten times. This chain joins TRBV7-3 and TRBJ1-1; maybe TRBD1 (6 bases). The CDR3 contains 16 residues. Trimming took 1 base from V and 1 from J, leaving 13 bases between them. Germline values: CDR1 SGHTA, CDR2 FQGTGA. The CDR3 sequence is CASSLKFPGANTEAFF. CDR3 DNA: TGTGCCAGCAGCTTAAAATTTCCAGGGGCGAACACTGAAGCTTTCTTT.

The chain joins TRBV5-4 to TRBJ1-6, with TRBD1 identical over 7 bases. This CDR3 is built from 14 residues. Germline V gene sequence: CDR1 SGHNT, CDR2 YYREEE (reference sequence). V shed 2 bases, J shed 10 bases, and the junction held 6 bases outside the gene matches. In nucleotides, the CDR3 is TGTGCCAGCAGCTTAGGGGACAGAGGCTCACCCCTCCACTTT. Translated, it gives CASSLGDRGSPLHF. Full variable domain (rest looked up from reference TRBV5-4 and TRBJ1-6): ETGVTQSPTHLIKTRGQQVTLRCSSQSGHNTVSWYQQALGQGPQFIFQYYREEENGRGNFPPRFSGLQFPNYSSELNVNALELDDSALYLCASSLGDRGSPLHFGNGTRLTVT.

This chain joins TRBV6-1 and TRBJ1-2, with a tentative D call TRBD1 (5 bases). Germline V gene sequence: CDR1 MNHNS, CDR2 SASEGT. The CDR3 runs 13 residues. V lost 7 bases and J 7 bases, leaving 16 bases between the germline ends. This chain's CDR3 is CASKDTGIRGYTF. CDR3 DNA: TGTGCCAGCAAGGACACGGGGATCCGTGGCTACACCTTC.

This clone was seen a few times. V is TRBV28 and J is TRBJ2-1; no reliable D call. Germline values: CDR1 MDHEN, CDR2 SYDVKM. V was trimmed by 2 bases and J by 6 bases, leaving 8 bases between them. The CDR3 length is 13 residues. Here the CDR3 reads CASSLQNLNEQFF. The CDR3, as DNA: TGTGCCAGCAGTTTACAGAACCTCAATGAGCAGTTCTTC.

This clone has a handful of counts. V gene TRBV12-5 combines with J gene TRBJ1-2; D is possibly TRBD1 (5 bases). V dropped 5 bases and J dropped 4 bases, with 11 bases sitting between them. This CDR3 region has 13 residues. Germline CDR1 reads LGHNT; CDR2 reads FRNRAP. CDR3 nucleotides: TGTGCTAGTGGTCCAGGGTCTGGCTATGGCTACACCTTC. As protein: CASGPGSGYGYTF.

This chain joins TRBV5-4 and TRBJ2-2, with a weak D call TRBD1 (5 bases). This CDR3 region has 15 residues. V was shortened by 1 base and J by 2 bases, with 9 bases between the two germline ends. Germline V lookup: CDR1 SGHNT, CDR2 YYREEE (reference sequence). As DNA, the CDR3 is TGTGCCAGCAGCTTGAATCAGGGTAACACCGGGGAGCTGTTTTTT. Residues: CASSLNQGNTGELFF.

This chain uses TRBV18 with TRBJ1-2; D gene ambiguous. This CDR3 has 15 residues. The V gene's germline CDR1 is KGHSH and CDR2 LQKENI. The ends were cut back, 3 bases at V and 3 bases at J, with 14 bases in the middle. The DNA of the CDR3 is TGTGCCAGCTCACCGGGAGAAGGTATCGACTATGGCTACACCTTC. It is translated as CASSPGEGIDYGYTF.

This clone was observed a handful of times. J is TRBJ2-2 and V is TRBV10-3; D call uncertain. V lost 3 bases to trimming and J lost 6 bases, with 14 bases between them. There are 15 residues in the CDR3. CDR1 is ENHRY, CDR2 SYGVKD, per germline. The CDR3 spells CAISELRGSAGELFF. Here the CDR3 DNA reads TGTGCCATCAGTGAATTACGTGGTTCGGCCGGGGAGCTGTTTTTT.

The chain couples TRBV30 to TRBJ2-1, with D unresolved. V was trimmed by 0 bases and J by 8 bases, leaving 11 bases between them. The CDR3 totals 13 residues. Germline V gives CDR1 GTSNPN, CDR2 SVGIG (reference sequence). CDR3 nucleotides: TGTGCCTGGAGTGTTTCCGGATTCGATGAGCAGTTCTTC. Encoded protein: CAWSVSGFDEQFF. The variable domain in full, completed from reference TRBV30 and TRBJ2-1, reads SQTIHQWPATLVQPVGSPLSLECTVEGTSNPNLYWYRQAAGRGLQLLFYSVGIGQISSEVPQNLSASRPQDRQFILSSKKLLLSDSGFYLCAWSVSGFDEQFFGPGTRLTVL.

This clone occurred a few times. The chain is built from TRBV13 and TRBJ1-3; D uncertain. V was clipped by 0 bases and J by 0 bases, with 6 bases between them. Germline values: CDR1 PRHDT, CDR2 FYEKMQ (reference sequence). The CDR3 length is 15 residues. CDR3 bases: TGTGCCAGCAGCTTAGGGGCGGACTCTGGAAACACCATATATTTT. Its translation is CASSLGADSGNTIYF.

The chain has TRBV18 and TRBJ2-7; the match to TRBD2 covers 8 bases. The CDR3 has 14 amino acids. Germline CDR1 is KGHSH and CDR2 is LQKENI. J was trimmed by 1 base and V by 3 bases; bases with no gene match: 2. The CDR3 loop is CASSPSGGSYEQYF. CDR3 in DNA: TGTGCCAGCTCACCTTCGGGGGGGTCCTACGAGCAGTACTTC.

This clone was found a few times. The rearrangement links TRBV25-1 to TRBJ1-2; D is possibly TRBD1 (5 bases). With 3 bases removed from V and 0 bases from J, the gap between germline ends came to 11 bases. The length of the CDR3 is 15 residues. Germline V lookup: CDR1 MGHDK, CDR2 SYGVNS. This CDR3 reads CASSDLTDSNYGYTF. The CDR3 DNA follows: TGTGCCAGCAGTGATTTGACAGACTCTAACTATGGCTACACCTTC.

This clone was found a few times. The chain carries TRBV10-3 and TRBJ2-1, with unresolved D. Trimming removed 6 bases at V and 8 bases at J, with 14 bases between. Per germline, CDR1 ENHRY and CDR2 SYGVKD. The CDR3 loop spans 13 amino acids. The CDR3 DNA follows: TGTGCCATCAGCGGACGGGTGGCAGATGAGCAGTTCTTC. Translation: CAISGRVADEQFF.

The V call is TRBV30, the J call TRBJ1-6; 7 bases align to TRBD1. V shed 2 bases and J 6 bases; nucleotides not matched to a gene: 7. CDR3 length: 15 residues. CDR1 is GTSNPN, CDR2 SVGIG, per germline (reference sequence). The CDR3 spells CAWSLGTATNSPLHF. The CDR3 DNA reads as TGTGCCTGGAGTCTCGGGACAGCAACTAATTCACCCCTCCACTTT.

This chain joins TRBV30 and TRBJ2-7, with 10 bases matching TRBD1. This CDR3 has 13 residues. Looked up from germline, CDR1 is GTSNPN and CDR2 is SVGIG (reference sequence). V trimming: 8 bases; J trimming: 6 bases; junction bases outside the gene matches: 10. CDR3 protein: CAQGTGVSREQYF. CDR3 coding DNA: TGTGCCCAAGGGACAGGGGTTTCCCGCGAGCAGTACTTC.

This sequence joins TRBV5-6 and TRBJ2-5, with TRBD1 matching 9 bases. Germline V CDR1 and CDR2: SGHDT, YYEEEE. With 2 bases clipped from V and 5 bases from J, the junction kept 13 bases outside the gene matches. The CDR3 has 17 amino acids. The CDR3: CASSLRTGTGNLETQYF. In DNA form, the CDR3 reads TGTGCCAGCAGCTTACGAACCGGGACAGGGAACTTGGAGACCCAGTACTTC.

This clone turned up a few times. This chain joins TRBV28 and TRBJ1-5; TRBD1 matches 7 bases. The CDR3 contains 14 residues. Trimming took 4 bases from V and 7 from J; bases not matched to a gene: 7. Germline V CDR1 and CDR2: MDHEN, SYDVKM. CDR3 sequence reads: CASSSRQGWQPQHF. CDR3 DNA: TGTGCCAGCAGTTCCAGACAGGGATGGCAGCCCCAGCATTTT.

The chain joins TRBV7-3 to TRBJ1-1; D gene uncertain. V was clipped by 1 base and J by 8 bases, with 11 bases between them. The CDR3 spans 13 residues. Germline-derived CDR1 and CDR2 are SGHTA and FQGTGA. The CDR3 is CASSLNPRAEAFF. CDR3 bases: TGTGCCAGCAGCTTAAACCCCCGGGCCGAAGCTTTCTTT.

This clone was counted between two and nine times. The genes are TRBV2 and TRBJ2-1, with a weak D call TRBD1 (5 bases). Deletions cut 8 bases from V and 9 bases from J, with 8 bases between. The CDR3 has 10 residues. Per the germline V gene, CDR1 is SNHLY and CDR2 is FYNNEI. The CDR3 bases are TGTGCCAGCCGGACACGTGAGCAGTTCTTC. Protein product: CASRTREQFF.

The chain has TRBV30 and TRBJ1-2; D is perhaps TRBD1 (5 bases). The V gene's germline CDR1 is GTSNPN and CDR2 SVGIG (reference sequence). The V and J ends lost 2 bases and 6 bases respectively, with 7 bases between them. This CDR3 region has 11 residues. The CDR3 sequence is CAWSPRDGYTF. In DNA form, the CDR3 reads TGTGCCTGGAGTCCCAGGGATGGCTACACCTTC. The full variable domain, rest sourced from reference TRBV30 and TRBJ1-2, is SQTIHQWPATLVQPVGSPLSLECTVEGTSNPNLYWYRQAAGRGLQLLFYSVGIGQISSEVPQNLSASRPQDRQFILSSKKLLLSDSGFYLCAWSPRDGYTFGSGTRLTVV.

This clone has more than one count but fewer than ten. V and J are TRBV5-6 and TRBJ2-7; D perhaps matches TRBD1 (6 bases). The germline gives CDR1 SGHDT, CDR2 YYEEEE. Between the trimmed V and J ends, which lost 3 bases and 7 bases, there was a span of 8 bases. This CDR3 region has 11 residues. CDR3 nucleotides: TGTGCCAGCAGCTACACAGGGGAGCAGTACTTC. Residues: CASSYTGEQYF.

This clone was detected a few times. The chain links TRBV28 to TRBJ2-6; D unresolved. The CDR3 is 14 residues long. Germline CDR1 MDHEN, CDR2 SYDVKM. V gave up 4 bases and J gave up 4 bases, with 8 bases separating them. DNA for the CDR3: TGTGCCAGCAGTTCACCTACCGGGGCCAACGTCCTGACTTTC. Encoded protein: CASSSPTGANVLTF.

This chain links TRBV28 with TRBJ2-4, with D tentatively TRBD1 (5 bases). Germline V lookup: CDR1 MDHEN, CDR2 SYDVKM. Trimming stripped 6 bases from V and 9 bases from J, with 18 bases between. The CDR3 extends over 14 amino acids. CDR3 in amino acids: CASSPSSGLGIQYF. DNA of the CDR3: TGTGCCAGCAGCCCCTCCTCAGGGTTGGGCATTCAGTACTTC.

The rearrangement links TRBV2 to TRBJ2-2, with 7 bases fitting TRBD2. J gave up 7 bases and V 4 bases, and 6 bases lay outside the gene matches. The germline gives CDR1 SNHLY, CDR2 FYNNEI. There are 14 residues in the CDR3. The CDR3 spells CASSVRGGDGELFF. Written as DNA, the CDR3 is TGTGCCAGCAGTGTGCGGGGAGGGGACGGGGAGCTGTTTTTT.

This clone was detected only a few times. This chain joins TRBV11-3 and TRBJ2-1, with D perhaps TRBD1 or TRBD2 (5 bases each). Germline CDR1 reads SGHNT; CDR2 reads YENEEA. The length of the CDR3 is 11 residues. Trimming pared 1 base from V and 11 bases from J, leaving 6 bases between. The CDR3 bases are TGTGCCAGCAGCTTAGGGGACCAGCAGTTCTTC. It is translated as CASSLGDQQFF.

The chain combines TRBV6-6 with TRBJ2-5, with a weak D call TRBD2 (6 bases). The germline CDR1 and CDR2 sequences are MNHNY and SVGAGI (reference sequence). V lost 7 bases and J lost 7, with 16 bases in between. The CDR3 is 13 residues long. The CDR3 is CASTPGVGSTQYF. CDR3 bases: TGTGCCAGCACCCCGGGGGTTGGTTCGACCCAGTACTTC.